This record concerns one T cell receptor (beta chain) sequence. As yet, its antigen is unknown. Germline V gene lookup returns CDR1 LNHDA and CDR2 SQIVND (reference sequence). The trim removed 4 bases at V and 0 bases at J, leaving 7 bases unmatched. The CDR3 extends over 17 amino acids. The sample comes from a study of shared clonotypes between healthy human individuals. Whole-study findings and limits: A reduction in generation probabilities was seen for non-shared clonotypes relative to those shared by all four donors. Sampling included only blood; tissue repertoires likely differ. Shared across a few donors were around 5% of the naive CD4 clonotypes.

Generated by immunoSEQ multiplex PCR, the TCRdb table keeps only in-frame clones and is missing some. The sample yields under 600,000 clones, about 97% seen once. The TCR sequence derives from a woman aged 30 to 39 in good health. This chain connects TRBV19 to TRBJ1-4, with TRBD1 matching 8 bases. The sequenced sample was naive CD4+ T cells sorted from blood. Subset noted: CD45RA+ positively selected. CDR3 loop: CASSTPKQGATNEKLFF. The DNA for the CDR3 is TGTGCCAGTAGTACTCCGAAACAGGGGGCAACTAATGAAAAACTGTTTTTT.